The clone carrying this TCR beta chain was recorded a few times. Its antigen is currently unknown. This sample stems from a study of CD8+ T cells in alopecia areata. Broader study findings: Tissue-resident alphabeta T cells belonging to normal skin likewise get sequenced within scalp specimens. Clonality in lesional scalp, especially alopecia totalis/universalis, exceeded that of normal scalp.

The CDR3 is 14 residues long. From germline, CDR1 is LNHNV and CDR2 YYDKDF (reference sequence). V lost 2 bases and J lost 1; bases outside the gene matches: 0. cDNA reverse transcribed from extracted RNA served as the sequencing template. TCRdb's copy holds only in-frame clones and misses some; the assay was immunoSEQ multiplex PCR. The profile shows about 170,000 clones, approximately 65% of them singletons. Specimen: CD8+ T cells sorted from blood, collected at week 0. This receptor was identified in a human donor with alopecia areata. The J gene is TRBJ1-1, the V gene TRBV15; 8 bases align to TRBD1. The CDR3 DNA reads as TGTGCCACCAGCAGACAGGGGGCGAACACTGAAGCTTTCTTT. This gives the protein CATSRQGANTEAFF.